What follows is one T cell receptor beta chain and its context. Its antigen remains unidentified. TCRdb re-called the reads through MiXCR, storing one row per CDR3 protein. The profile shows over 100,000 distinct CDR3 sequences, less than 30% of them singletons. This record comes from a study of T cell repertoires in cytomegalovirus infection. Study-wide context: Newly reported HLA-C-restricted and thoroughly characterized HLA-B-restricted CMV epitopes were employed.

CDR3 length equals 15 residues. Trimming left V 8 bases short and J 4 bases short, with 19 bases between. Findings and caveats of the study: Cumulative frequency (of public TCR beta family members) identified carriers of CMV plus the relevant HLA. HLA-C-restricted CMV clonotypes gave the most frequent clonotype in two of eight donors.

The chain joins TRBV12-3 or TRBV12-4 to TRBJ2-3, with a weak D call TRBD1 (7 bases). This TCR derives from a human donor in good health (CMV status not recorded). Some clones in this sample may be carry-over from other donors' samples. This specimen was CD8+ T cells from cultured PBMCs, taken from culture after CMV antigen stimulation. CDR3 nucleotide sequence: TGTGCCAGCGGGGAGGACAGGTGGGAGGCAGATACGCAGTATTTT. Protein sequence: CASGEDRWEADTQYF.